These 26 T cell receptor beta chains were sequenced from one sample in a study of cytomegalovirus exposure and HLA in healthy donors. Generated by immunoSEQ multiplex PCR, the TCRdb table keeps only in-frame clones and is missing some. The repertoire holds 130,000 to 150,000 clones, 89% seen once, with 9% to 9.5% in the top ten. The sample taken for sequencing was PBMCs. These receptor sequences come from a woman between 18 and 29 years old in good health and CMV-seropositive.

This chain uses TRBV5-1 with TRBJ1-2; D perhaps matches TRBD1 (5 bases). The V gene lost 0 bases and the J gene lost 4 bases, with 13 bases spanning the gap. The V gene's germline CDR1 is SGHRS and CDR2 YFSETQ. The CDR3 spans 15 residues. This CDR3 reads CASSLAGGGSYGYTF. The CDR3 DNA follows: TGCGCCAGCAGCTTGGCCGGTGGGGGGTCCTATGGCTACACCTTC.

V and J are TRBV10-2 and TRBJ2-1; D perhaps matches TRBD2 (6 bases). Germline assignment: CDR1 WSHSY and CDR2 SAAADI. V shed 4 bases and J shed 9 bases, with 7 bases lying between them. The CDR3 is 11 amino acids. The DNA for the CDR3 is TGCGCCAGCAGTGTAGCGGCTGAGCAGTTCTTC. Translated: CASSVAAEQFF.

V gene TRBV4-1 combines with J gene TRBJ2-5, with a tentative D call TRBD2 (6 bases). Trimming left V 4 bases short and J 4 bases short, with 16 bases between. This CDR3 region has 15 residues. Germline-derived CDR1 and CDR2 are MGHRA and YSYEKL. CDR3 amino acids: CASSPPTGDVETQYF. In nucleotides, the CDR3 is TGCGCCAGCAGCCCACCTACGGGGGATGTAGAGACCCAGTACTTC.

V and J are TRBV7-2 and TRBJ1-6, with 7 bases that match TRBD1. The germline gives CDR1 SGHTA, CDR2 FQGNSA. The trim removed 4 bases at V and 10 bases at J, leaving 4 bases unmatched. The CDR3 sequence is 13 residues long. CDR3: CASSSRTGSPLHF. Written as DNA, the CDR3 is TGTGCCAGCAGCTCGAGGACAGGCTCACCCCTCCACTTT.

J is TRBJ1-5 and V is TRBV21-1; TRBD1, the table's D call, lacks a check against the DNA. TRBV21-1 is designated a pseudogene. The CDR3 has 15 residues. CDR3 sequence: CASSKGPSCNQPQHF. CDR3 sequence (DNA): TGTGCCAGCAGCAAAGGGCCCAGTTGCAATCAGCCCCAGCATTTT.

This chain uses TRBV28 with TRBJ1-4; 9 bases agree with TRBD1. Looked up from germline, CDR1 is MDHEN and CDR2 is SYDVKM. The V gene end was trimmed by 9 bases and the J gene end by 6 bases; junction bases not matched to a gene: 5. The CDR3 contains 13 residues. The CDR3 DNA sequence: TGTGCCAGTAGGACAGGGGCCGATGAAAAACTGTTTTTT. This sequence encodes CASRTGADEKLFF.

In this sample, this clone turned up once. The rearrangement links TRBV9 to TRBJ1-6; D ambiguous. V gave up 1 base and J gave up 7 bases, with 9 bases separating them. This CDR3 contains 14 residues. The germline V gene encodes CDR1 SGDLS and CDR2 YYNGEE. Here the CDR3 DNA reads TGTGCCAGCAGCGTAACGAATAGCAATTCACCCCTCCACTTT. Residues: CASSVTNSNSPLHF.

The chain carries TRBV5-1 and TRBJ1-1; 8 bases are shared with TRBD1. Germline V gene lookup returns CDR1 SGHRS and CDR2 YFSETQ. Trimming took 3 bases from V and 3 from J; bases not matched to a gene: 4. The CDR3 length is 14 residues. The CDR3, as DNA: TGCGCCAGCAGCTGGGCGACAGGGGACACTGAAGCTTTCTTT. Amino acids: CASSWATGDTEAFF. The whole variable domain, remainder taken from reference TRBV5-1 and TRBJ1-1, is KAGVTQTPRYLIKTRGQQVTLSCSPISGHRSVSWYQQTPGQGLQFLFEYFSETQRNKGNFPGRFSGRQFSNSRSEMNVSTLELGDSALYLCASSWATGDTEAFFGQGTRLTVV.

V gene TRBV7-2 combines with J gene TRBJ2-2; the D is unclear. The CDR3 covers 14 residues. CDR1 and CDR2 (germline): SGHTA, FQGNSA. Deletions cut 5 bases from V and 7 bases from J, with 14 bases between. CDR3 amino acids: CASSPLVFGGELFF. In DNA, the CDR3 is TGTGCCAGCAGCCCCCTGGTCTTCGGCGGGGAGCTGTTTTTT. The full variable domain, rest sourced from reference TRBV7-2 and TRBJ2-2, is GAGVSQSPSNKVTEKGKDVELRCDPISGHTALYWYRQSLGQGLEFLIYFQGNSAPDKSGLPSDRFSAERTGGSVSTLTIQRTQQEDSAVYLCASSPLVFGGELFFGEGSRLTVL.

V is TRBV5-1 and J is TRBJ1-5; 8 bases map to TRBD1. Trimming removed 0 bases from V and 4 bases from J; junction bases left unmatched: 3. The CDR3 runs 15 residues. Germline CDR1 SGHRS, CDR2 YFSETQ. The CDR3 is CASSLGQGLNQPQHF. CDR3 in DNA: TGCGCCAGCAGCTTGGGACAGGGGCTGAATCAGCCCCAGCATTTT.

The rearrangement joins TRBV6-5 to TRBJ1-1, with no clear D. CDR1 is MNHEY, CDR2 SVGAGI, per germline. V was clipped by 4 bases and J by 1 base, with 10 bases between them. The CDR3 extends over 14 amino acids. The CDR3 DNA follows: TGTGCCAGCAGTTCCCCTCAGGCGAACACTGAAGCTTTCTTT. Translating it yields CASSSPQANTEAFF.

J is TRBJ2-7 and V is TRBV27; 8 bases agree with TRBD2. Trimming cost V 7 bases and J 6 bases; bases outside gene matches: 14. The CDR3 spans 15 residues. Germline V lookup: CDR1 MNHEY, CDR2 SMNVEV (reference sequence). The CDR3 spells CASIKKRGIHFEQYF. CDR3 in DNA: TGTGCCAGCATCAAAAAGCGGGGGATTCACTTCGAGCAGTACTTC.

V gene TRBV6-1 combines with J gene TRBJ1-1, with TRBD1 identical over 9 bases. This CDR3 is built from 15 residues. Germline V gene lookup returns CDR1 MNHNS and CDR2 SASEGT. The J segment lost 5 bases and the V segment lost 7 bases, leaving 11 bases of the junction unmatched. CDR3 loop: CASNRDREGGTEAFF. The CDR3 DNA reads as TGTGCCAGCAACCGGGACAGGGAGGGAGGGACTGAAGCTTTCTTT.

J is TRBJ2-7 and V is TRBV5-6; TRBD2 matches 10 bases. J was trimmed by 4 bases and V by 4 bases; bases with no gene match: 8. The CDR3 consists of 15 residues. Germline V gives CDR1 SGHDT, CDR2 YYEEEE. CDR3 sequence reads: CASSEIAGGRYEQYF. The CDR3 region has the DNA TGTGCCAGCAGCGAGATAGCGGGGGGAAGATACGAGCAGTACTTC. Together with reference TRBV5-6 and TRBJ2-7, the CDR3 gives the full variable domain: DAGVTQSPTHLIKTRGQQVTLRCSPKSGHDTVSWYQQALGQGPQFIFQYYEEEERQRGNFPDRFSGHQFPNYSSELNVNALLLGDSALYLCASSEIAGGRYEQYFGPGTRLTVT.

The chain joins TRBV19 to TRBJ1-1, with D possibly TRBD1 on 5 matching bases. Deletions cut 3 bases from V and 3 bases from J, with 20 bases between. CDR1 and CDR2 (germline): LNHDA, SQIVND (reference sequence). This CDR3 contains 17 residues. CDR3 sequence: CASSIGTLGLVDTEAFF. The CDR3 nucleotides read TGTGCCAGTAGTATTGGGACTCTAGGGTTGGTAGACACTGAAGCTTTCTTT.

The CDR3 coding sequence is TGTGCCAGCAGTTCCCCACCGGGTAGGACACCCCTCCACTTT. It encodes CASSSPPGRTPLHF. The rearrangement joins TRBV28 to TRBJ1-6; the D is unclear. This CDR3 comprises 14 residues. In germline, CDR1 is MDHEN, CDR2 SYDVKM. The V end lost 4 bases, the J end lost 11 bases, and 15 bases lay between the germline ends.

In DNA form, the CDR3 reads TGTGCCTGGAGTCGGACAGCCAGCAATCAGCCCCAGCATTTT. Its protein product is CAWSRTASNQPQHF. The chain couples TRBV30 to TRBJ1-5; maybe TRBD1 (6 bases). CDR1 is GTSNPN, CDR2 SVGIG, per germline (reference sequence). The CDR3 totals 14 residues. The germline V and J ends were trimmed by 2 bases and 1 base, with 9 bases remaining between them.

This chain links TRBV19 with TRBJ1-2, with 8 bases aligning to TRBD1. Germline V gene sequence: CDR1 LNHDA, CDR2 SQIVND (reference sequence). This CDR3 comprises 16 residues. V lost 4 bases and J lost 0; bases outside the gene matches: 7. Here the CDR3 reads CASSRGTGPPNYGYTF. The CDR3 nucleotides are TGTGCCAGTAGTAGGGGGACAGGTCCTCCTAACTATGGCTACACCTTC.

This chain joins TRBV4-2 and TRBJ2-2, with a weak D call TRBD1 (6 bases). The CDR3 has 15 residues. Between the trimmed V and J ends, which lost 1 base and 1 base, there was a span of 7 bases. Germline CDR1 and CDR2: LGHNA and YNFKEQ. The CDR3 bases are TGTGCCAGCAGCCAAGGGGACAAGAACACCGGGGAGCTGTTTTTT. Translation: CASSQGDKNTGELFF.

V and J are TRBV7-2 and TRBJ1-1, with 8 bases lining up with TRBD1. CDR1 is SGHTA and CDR2 is FQGNSA in the germline V gene. Unmatched junction bases numbered 14, after V lost 5 bases and J lost 6 bases. The CDR3 consists of 16 residues. The CDR3 region is CASSARGPRGLAEAFF. CDR3 sequence (DNA): TGTGCCAGCAGCGCCAGGGGGCCACGAGGTCTCGCTGAAGCTTTCTTT.

The chain links TRBV21-1 to TRBJ2-7; the table calls TRBD2, which could not be checked here. TRBV21-1 is recorded as a pseudogene. CDR3 length: 15 amino acids. The CDR3 reads CASSKDRTSGNEQYF. In DNA, the CDR3 is TGTGCCAGCAGCAAAGATAGGACTAGCGGCAACGAGCAGTACTTC.

The chain carries TRBV9 and TRBJ2-2; TRBD2 aligns across 8 bases. V trimming: 4 bases; J trimming: 1 base; junction bases outside the gene matches: 6. The CDR3 covers 16 residues. The germline gives CDR1 SGDLS, CDR2 YYNGEE. CDR3 protein: CASSPAAGGNTGELFF. The CDR3 DNA sequence: TGTGCCAGCAGCCCCGCGGCGGGGGGGAACACCGGGGAGCTGTTTTTT.

This clone was seen only a few times. The chain uses TRBV28 and TRBJ2-7; D unresolved. CDR1 is MDHEN, CDR2 SYDVKM, per germline. V was cut by 7 bases and J by 4 bases, with 20 bases left in between. This CDR3 has 15 residues. The CDR3 protein is CASTTSKAPAYEQYF. CDR3 bases: TGTGCCAGCACCACCTCTAAAGCGCCCGCTTACGAGCAGTACTTC.

The chain links TRBV11-2 to TRBJ1-2, with D possibly TRBD1 on 5 matching bases. Trimming cost V 1 base and J 8 bases, with 14 bases left between them. Germline CDR1 is SGHAT and CDR2 is FQNNGV. The CDR3 sequence is 14 residues long. CDR3 residues: CASSLVTGGEGYTF. The CDR3 nucleotides read TGTGCCAGCAGCTTAGTCACAGGAGGGGAAGGCTACACCTTC.

This clone was detected only once. This CDR3 is also generated by other DNA sequences in the sample. V and J are TRBV7-2 and TRBJ2-7, with 10 bases aligning to TRBD2. The CDR3 covers 15 residues. CDR1 and CDR2 (germline): SGHTA, FQGNSA. V shed 5 bases, J shed 1 base, and the junction held 5 bases outside the gene matches. This CDR3 is CASSLSGGPSYEQYF. The CDR3 region has the DNA TGTGCCAGCAGCCTTAGCGGGGGGCCATCCTACGAGCAGTACTTC.

The J gene is TRBJ1-1, the V gene TRBV30, with 7 positions matching TRBD1. The V gene's germline CDR1 is GTSNPN and CDR2 SVGIG (reference sequence). Trimming cost V 4 bases and J 7 bases; bases outside gene matches: 6. This CDR3 region has 12 residues. DNA for the CDR3: TGTGCCTGGAAAAGGACAGGACTTGAAGCTTTCTTT. It specifies CAWKRTGLEAFF.